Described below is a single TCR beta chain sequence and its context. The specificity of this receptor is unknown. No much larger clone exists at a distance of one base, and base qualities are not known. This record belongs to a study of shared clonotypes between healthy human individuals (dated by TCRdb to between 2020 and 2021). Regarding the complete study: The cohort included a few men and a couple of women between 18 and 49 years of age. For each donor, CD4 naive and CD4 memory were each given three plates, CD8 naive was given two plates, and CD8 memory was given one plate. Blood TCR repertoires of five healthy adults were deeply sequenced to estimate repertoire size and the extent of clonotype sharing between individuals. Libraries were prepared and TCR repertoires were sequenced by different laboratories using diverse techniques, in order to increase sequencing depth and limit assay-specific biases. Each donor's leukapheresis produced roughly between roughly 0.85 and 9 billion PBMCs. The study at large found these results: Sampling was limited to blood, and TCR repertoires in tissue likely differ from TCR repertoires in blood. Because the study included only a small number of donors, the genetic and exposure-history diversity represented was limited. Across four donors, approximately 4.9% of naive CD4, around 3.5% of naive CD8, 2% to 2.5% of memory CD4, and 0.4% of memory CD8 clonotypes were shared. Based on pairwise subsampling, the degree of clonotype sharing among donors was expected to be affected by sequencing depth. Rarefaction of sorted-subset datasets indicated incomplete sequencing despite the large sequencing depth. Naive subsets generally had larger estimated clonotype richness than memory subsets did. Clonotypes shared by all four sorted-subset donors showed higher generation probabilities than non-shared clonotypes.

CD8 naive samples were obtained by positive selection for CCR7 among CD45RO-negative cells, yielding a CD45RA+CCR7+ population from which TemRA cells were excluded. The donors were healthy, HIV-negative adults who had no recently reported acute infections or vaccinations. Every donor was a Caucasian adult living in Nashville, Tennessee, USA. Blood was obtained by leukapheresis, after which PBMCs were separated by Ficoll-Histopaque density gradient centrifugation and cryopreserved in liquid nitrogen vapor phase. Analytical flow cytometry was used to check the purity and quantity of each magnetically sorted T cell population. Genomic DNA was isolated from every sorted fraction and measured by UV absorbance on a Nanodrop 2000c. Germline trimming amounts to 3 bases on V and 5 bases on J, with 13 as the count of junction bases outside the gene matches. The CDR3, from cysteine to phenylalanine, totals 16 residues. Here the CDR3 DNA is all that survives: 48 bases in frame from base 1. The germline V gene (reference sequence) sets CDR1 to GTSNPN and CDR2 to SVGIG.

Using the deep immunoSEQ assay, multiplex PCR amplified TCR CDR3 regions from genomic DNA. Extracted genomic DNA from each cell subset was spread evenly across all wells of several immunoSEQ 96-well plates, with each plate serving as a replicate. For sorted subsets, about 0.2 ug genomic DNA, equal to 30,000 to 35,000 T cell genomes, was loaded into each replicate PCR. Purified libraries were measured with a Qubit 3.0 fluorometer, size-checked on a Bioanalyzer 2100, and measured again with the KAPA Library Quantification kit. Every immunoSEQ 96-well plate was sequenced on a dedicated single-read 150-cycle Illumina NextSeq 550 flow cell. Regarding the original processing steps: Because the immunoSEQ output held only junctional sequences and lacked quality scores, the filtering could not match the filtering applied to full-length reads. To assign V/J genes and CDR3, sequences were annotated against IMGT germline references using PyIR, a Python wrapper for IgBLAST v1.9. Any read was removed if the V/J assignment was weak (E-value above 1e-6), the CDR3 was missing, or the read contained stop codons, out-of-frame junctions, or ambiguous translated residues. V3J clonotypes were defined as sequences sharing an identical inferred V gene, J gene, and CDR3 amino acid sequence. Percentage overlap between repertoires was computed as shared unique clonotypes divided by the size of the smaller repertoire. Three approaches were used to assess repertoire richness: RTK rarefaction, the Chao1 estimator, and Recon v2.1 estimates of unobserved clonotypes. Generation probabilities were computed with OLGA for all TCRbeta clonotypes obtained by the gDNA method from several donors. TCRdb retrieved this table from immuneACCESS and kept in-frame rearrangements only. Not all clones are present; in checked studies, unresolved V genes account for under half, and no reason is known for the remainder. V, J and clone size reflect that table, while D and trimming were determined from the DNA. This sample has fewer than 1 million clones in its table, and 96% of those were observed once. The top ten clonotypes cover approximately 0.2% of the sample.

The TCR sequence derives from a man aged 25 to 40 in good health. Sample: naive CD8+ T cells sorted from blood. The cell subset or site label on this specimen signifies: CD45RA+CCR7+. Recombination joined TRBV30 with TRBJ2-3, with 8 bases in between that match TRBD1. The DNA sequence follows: TGTGCCTGGAGCCCGAAGACAGGGGTGTTCGGAGATACGCAGTATTTT. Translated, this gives CAWSPKTGVFGDTQYF.